This TCR beta chain was sequenced for a study of T cells after yellow fever vaccination. Study outcomes and limitations: The study noted that FACS-sorted repertoires could contain abundant clonotypes contaminating from the bulk population.

Comments on this clonotype: No antigen is known for it.

MiXCR was run by TCRdb on the 5' RACE reads, yielding one entry per CDR3 protein. This table has hundreds of thousands of distinct CDR3 sequences, roughly 4% appearing once. This CDR3 is built from 16 residues. Trimming stripped 3 bases from V and 6 bases from J, with 19 bases between. CDR1 SGHRS and CDR2 YFSETQ come from the germline V gene. The source was PBMCs, collected 5 days after the yellow fever booster vaccination. This TCR was sampled from a man younger than 35 who received the YFV17D yellow fever vaccine. The chain employs TRBV5-1 and TRBJ2-1; possible D gene TRBD1, 6 bases. The CDR3 region is CASSSGDRSLFNEQFF. The CDR3 DNA is TGCGCCAGCAGCTCGGGCGACAGGAGCCTCTTCAATGAGCAGTTCTTC.